This T cell receptor beta chain originates from a study of shared clonotypes between healthy human individuals. Each sample came from a Caucasian adult donor living in Nashville, Tennessee. This table comes from immunoSEQ multiplex PCR, and its TCRdb copy is limited to in-frame clones, with some not included. The sample records roughly 110,000 clones, around 65% being singletons. Germline-derived CDR1 and CDR2 are SGDLS and YYNGEE. The CDR3 extends over 14 amino acids. The ends lost 4 bases at V and 6 bases at J; junction bases unmatched: 7. Study results and limitations: The low donor count limited represented genetic and exposure-history diversity.

With regard to this clone: Its target is not known.

The sequence came from a woman in her twenties or thirties in good health. Sequencing used memory CD8+ T cells sorted from blood. Subset: CD45RO+ cells pooled with CCR7-negative TemRA cells. The V gene is TRBV9, the J gene TRBJ2-1, with 7 bases matching TRBD2. The CDR3 here is CASSLNAGVNEQFF. The CDR3 nucleotides read TGTGCCAGCAGCCTCAACGCGGGAGTCAATGAGCAGTTCTTC.